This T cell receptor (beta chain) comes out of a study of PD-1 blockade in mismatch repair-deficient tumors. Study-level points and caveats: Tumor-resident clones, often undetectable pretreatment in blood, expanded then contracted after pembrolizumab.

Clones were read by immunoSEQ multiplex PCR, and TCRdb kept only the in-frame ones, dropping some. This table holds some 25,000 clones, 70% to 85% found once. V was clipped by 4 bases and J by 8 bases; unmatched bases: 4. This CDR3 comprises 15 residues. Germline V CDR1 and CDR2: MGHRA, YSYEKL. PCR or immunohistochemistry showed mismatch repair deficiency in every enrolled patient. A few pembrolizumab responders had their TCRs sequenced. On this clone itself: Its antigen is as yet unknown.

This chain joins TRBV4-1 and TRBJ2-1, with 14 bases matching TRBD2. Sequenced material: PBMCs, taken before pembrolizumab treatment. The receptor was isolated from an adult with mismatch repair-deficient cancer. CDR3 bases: TGCGCCAGCAGCCTGACTAGCGGGAGGGCCCATGAGCAGTTCTTC. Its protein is CASSLTSGRAHEQFF.